Below, one TCR beta chain is given with its context. Its binding antigen is unknown. This sample is part of a study of cytomegalovirus exposure and HLA in healthy donors (dated by TCRdb to 2017 to 2019). About the full investigation: An earlier analysis of approximately 640 of the donors reported 276 Gb of sequence data and 117 million unique TCR beta sequences from some 180 million T cells. An early release covering more than 500 HLA-typed donors comprised around 300 gigabases of sequencing data and around 80 million unique TCR sequences. Of the roughly 390 genotyped donors, roughly 76% were placed in the genetic ancestry cluster associated with self-reported Caucasian donors. The study aimed to test whether signatures of past pathogen exposure could be identified by cataloging public T cell receptors. The study profiled the T cell repertoires of 500 to 800 subjects by immunosequencing and related them to cytomegalovirus serostatus. Besides the first cohort of approximately 710 subjects, a separate validation cohort made up of 120 or so different subjects was used. To predict cytomegalovirus infection status, the study combined high-throughput TCR immunosequencing, statistical association of individual TCRs with disease status, and machine learning. A later analysis re-analyzed previously published TCR beta repertoires from hundreds of donors and added high-resolution HLA genotyping to study TCR occurrence patterns. Rather than using new phenotypic data, the later analysis identified candidate immune exposures from TCR beta sequences and from how often those sequences occurred across donors. An earlier analysis of some 500 of the donors applied high-throughput TCR beta sequencing to assess whether each TCR beta V gene segment acted as functional or pseudogenic. Donor age, sex, ethnicity and CMV serostatus were compiled alongside the repertoire data. In a later genetic analysis, genome-wide SNP genotypes for 398 of the 666 donors were used, and that subset was treated as a discovery cohort. All discovery cohort repertoires had been generated using a single sequencing platform. HLA typing included class I and class II loci at four-digit resolution. The number of donors typed differed by locus, with about 629-640 for A, B, C, DRB1 and DQB1, 522 for DQA1, over 600 for DPA1, and 472 for DPB1. Because of strong linkage in the cohort, roughly 5 DR-DQ haplotypes were treated as single units for association and clustering. Among roughly 400 genotyped donors of the cohort, an average of approximately 220,000 unique TCR beta nucleotide sequences was sequenced per donor, of which roughly 18% were non-productive. General study outcomes and caveats: According to a later analysis, most CMV-associated TCR beta chains appeared to be HLA-restricted, and the HLA associations seemed to be driven largely by CMV exposure. A later analysis associated about 18,000 TCR beta sequences with specific HLA alleles at a false discovery rate of 0.05. A group of highly shared sequence variants was considered likely to be a technical artifact of the sequencing pipeline. In an earlier analysis of some 640 of the donors, most TCR beta V segments were observed in productive rearrangements about 90% or about 30% of the time, broadly matching IMGT annotations. This cohort had only TCR beta chains sequenced, and the lack of alpha or paired-chain data limited which features could be detected. According to a later analysis, TCR association rates differed among HLA loci, with DRB1 alleles showing the most associated TCRs and HLA-C alleles showing the fewest. It was suggested by the authors that the approach could potentially be generalized to other disease states and immunological phenotypes. In a later genetic analysis, a missense DCLRE1C variant was associated with V-gene and J-gene trimming of TCR beta chains, and the association was replicated in an independent cohort. The classifier was reported to diagnose cytomegalovirus status with high specificity and sensitivity in both the original cohort and the validation cohort. In vitro tests confirmed that three of the cytomegalovirus-associated TCR beta chains recognize cytomegalovirus antigens. Compared with the 666-donor mean, donors in an Asian-associated ancestry cluster had fewer N-insertions in productive TCRs, according to a later genetic analysis. Some IMGT-functional V segments, including TRBV6-2 and TRBV6-3, could not be told apart with the 87-base-pair reads, so those segments were excluded. Correlated functional status among segregating V segments might reflect linkage disequilibrium, but an unknown experimental factor could not be ruled out. Assigning TCR associations to individual alleles was difficult when HLA alleles, especially DR and DQ, strongly co-occurred. Because counts were too low, roughly 16 rarely observed V segments, including chromosome 9 orphons, were left out of the earlier analysis of about 620 of the donors. The study listed 150 to 200 TCR beta chains as associated with cytomegalovirus. Immune exposure information for the cohort was limited to CMV serostatus. In a later analysis, several top co-occurrence clusters were reported to appear linked to parvovirus B19, influenza, CMV and Epstein-Barr virus. A further reported finding was that TCR beta sequences accurately predicted the HLA-A and HLA-B alleles for most subjects in the first cohort. Because HLA typing was missing for some donors at each locus, association tests included only the typed subset. While some public TCRs were present in many individuals, most TCR sequences turned up only very rarely across donors. Presence/absence analyses assumed roughly uniform sequencing depth across donors, an assumption that may not hold. Compared with equally common non-associated chains, HLA-associated TCR beta chains in a later analysis were more clonally expanded and had lower generation probabilities.

The protocol used for the library was the immunoSEQ multiplex PCR assay. A mixture of 60 forward primers for TCR Vbeta segments and 13 reverse primers for TCR Jbeta segments was used in the multiplex PCR. Amplification of the CDR3 region of rearranged TCR beta genes was performed with a multiplex PCR assay on genomic DNA. The amplified TCR beta libraries were sequenced on the Illumina HiSeq System as 87-base-pair reads. The study's processing was this. A later analysis tallied about 77 million unique TCR beta chains across the 700 or so repertoires, and 10 million to 11 million of those chains were shared by two or more donors. A nearest-neighbor algorithm error-corrected the raw reads and collapsed the reads into unique sequences, merging closely related sequences to remove PCR and sequencing errors. Alignment of CDR3 sequences to IMGT reference sequences was used to assign V, D and J gene segments. For a sequence to be retained, a match of at least six nucleotides to both a V gene segment and a J gene segment was required. A rearrangement counted as productive if the CDR3 had no stop codons and remained in frame with V and J, and every other rearrangement counted as non-productive. Following IMGT convention, CDR3 was defined as the stretch from the second conserved V-encoded cysteine to the conserved J-encoded phenylalanine. The earlier analysis of fewer than 700 of the donors excluded sequences that lacked an unambiguous match to a single V gene segment. An earlier analysis of several hundred of the donors called V segments functional above 56.7% productive rearrangements and segregating when the between-donor standard deviation exceeded 5%. To diagnose cytomegalovirus status from the catalog of TCR beta chain sequences, a statistical classification framework was built. V and J gene assignment, in a later analysis, came from comparing TCR nucleotide sequences with IMGT/GENE-DB human TR gene sequences. The TCRdist pipeline was used in a later analysis to assign CDR3 sequences and most-parsimonious VDJ recombination scenarios. A later analysis defined each TCR beta chain by its CDR3 amino acid sequence plus V-gene family, and excluded reads lacking a unique V-gene family. To address suspected cross-contamination and a sequencing artifact, a later analysis removed approximately 600 highly shared, low-generation-probability nucleotide sequences. A later analysis calculated a clonal expansion index for each public chain from normalized within-repertoire ranks of inferred template counts. In a later analysis, generation probabilities were computed using a VDJ recombination model fitted to out-of-frame rearrangements, and the results were checked against IGoR. In a later analysis, TCR-TCR, TCR-HLA and TCR-CMV co-occurrence was scored with hypergeometric tests, and a repertoire-size bias correction was applied to TCR pairs. A later analysis estimated false discovery rates by permuting HLA or CMV assignments 20 times. In a later analysis, co-occurring TCRs were grouped using DBSCAN, with TCRdist sequence similarity added in when clustering inside HLA-allele-positive subsets. Repertoires with fewer than 30,000 or more than 120,000 public chains, plus five repertoires with anomalous nucleotide sharing, were excluded from co-occurrence clustering. TCRdb limited this immuneACCESS table to in-frame rearrangements with V and J called. A share of clones is missing; checked studies link under half to unresolved V genes, and the rest is unexplained. That table furnishes V, J and clone size, whereas the DNA furnished D and trimming. Per the sample table, the count is 40,000 to 45,000 clones. The ten largest clones take up more than 1.5% of the sample.

The cohort comprised 550 to 700 healthy bone marrow donors. At the time of sampling, all cohort members were nominally healthy, though unrecorded immune exposures were likely present. The donor tested CMV seronegative and was one of the 352 seronegative cohort members. A peripheral blood sample was provided by each donor, and peripheral blood mononuclear cells were used for TCR beta sequencing. The Qiagen DNeasy Blood Extraction Kit was used to extract genomic DNA from the blood cell samples. The CDR3 starts with the cysteine, ends with the phenylalanine, and has 13 residues. Kept here is only the CDR3 DNA, which spans 39 bases and is read in frame from base 1. As encoded in the germline V gene, CDR1 is SGHRS while CDR2 is YFSETQ. V has 4 bases trimmed and J has 6 bases trimmed; junction bases matching no gene number 4.

The sequencing input was PBMCs. This clonotype was sampled from a woman aged 25 to 45 in good health and CMV-seronegative. The V and J segments used are TRBV5-1 and TRBJ1-1; 9 of the junction bases match TRBD1. The DNA sequence is as follows: TGCGCCAGCAGCATCGGACAGGGGCCTGAAGCTTTCTTT. Translated, this is CASSIGQGPEAFF.